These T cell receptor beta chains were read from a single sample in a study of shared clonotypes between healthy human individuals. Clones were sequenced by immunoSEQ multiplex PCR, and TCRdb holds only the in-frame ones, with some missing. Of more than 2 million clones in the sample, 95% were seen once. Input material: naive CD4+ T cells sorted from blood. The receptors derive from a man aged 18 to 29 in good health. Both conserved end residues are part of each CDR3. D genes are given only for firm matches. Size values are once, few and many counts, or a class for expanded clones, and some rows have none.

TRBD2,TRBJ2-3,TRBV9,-,CASSVSGGTYTDTQYF,TGTGCCAGCAGCGTTAGCGGGGGGACTTACACAGATACGCAGTATTTT
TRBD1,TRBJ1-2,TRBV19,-,CASGDRVYGYTF,TGTGCCAGTGGTGACAGGGTCTATGGCTACACCTTC
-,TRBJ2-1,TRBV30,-,CAWMHQGPRNEQFF,TGTGCCTGGATGCATCAGGGGCCGCGGAATGAGCAGTTCTTC
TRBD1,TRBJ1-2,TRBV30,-,CAWSPKGAVGYTF,TGTGCCTGGAGTCCTAAGGGGGCAGTCGGCTACACCTTC
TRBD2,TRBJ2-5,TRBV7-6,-,CASSTGSGVETQYF,TGTGCCAGCAGCACTGGGAGCGGGGTGGAGACCCAGTACTTC
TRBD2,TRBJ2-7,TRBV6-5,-,CASRRGLAGSYEQYF,TGTGCCAGCAGACGCGGACTAGCGGGTTCCTACGAGCAGTACTTC
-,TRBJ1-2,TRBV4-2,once,CASSQDLGDGYTF,TGTGCCAGCAGCCAAGATCTGGGGGATGGCTACACCTTC
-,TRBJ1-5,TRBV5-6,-,CASSLNHLSNQPQHF,TGTGCCAGCAGCTTAAACCACCTAAGCAATCAGCCCCAGCATTTT
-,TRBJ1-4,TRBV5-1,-,CASSSGNEKLFF,TGCGCCAGCAGCTCGGGGAATGAAAAACTGTTTTTT
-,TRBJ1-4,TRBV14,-,CASSNRFNEKLFF,TGTGCCAGCAGCAACAGATTTAATGAAAAACTGTTTTTT
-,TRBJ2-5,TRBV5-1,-,CASSLGTVQETQYF,TGCGCCAGCAGCCTAGGGACTGTACAAGAGACCCAGTACTTC
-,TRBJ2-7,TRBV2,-,CASSQTPEQYF,TGTGCCAGCAGCCAAACCCCCGAGCAGTACTTC
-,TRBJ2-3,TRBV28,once,CASSLFGDTQYF,TGTGCCAGCAGTTTATTTGGAGATACGCAGTATTTT
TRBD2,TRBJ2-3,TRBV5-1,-,CASRTSGGHTDTQYF,TGCGCCAGCAGGACTAGCGGGGGGCACACAGATACGCAGTATTTT
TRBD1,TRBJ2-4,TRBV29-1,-,CSAGTGGNIQYF,TGCAGCGCCGGGACAGGGGGAAACATTCAGTACTTC
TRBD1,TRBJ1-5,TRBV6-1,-,CAIRPGQGFNQPQHF,TGTGCCATCCGGCCGGGACAGGGGTTTAATCAGCCCCAGCATTTT
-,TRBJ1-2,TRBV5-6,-,CASSTATGVRGYTF,TGTGCCAGCAGCACCGCGACAGGCGTGCGGGGCTACACCTTC
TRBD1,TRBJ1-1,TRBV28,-,CASSFPGTGPKAFF,TGTGCCAGCAGTTTCCCCGGGACAGGGCCCAAAGCTTTCTTT
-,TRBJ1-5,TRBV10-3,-,CAISAGPPGGNQPQHF,TGTGCCATCAGTGCCGGGCCCCCGGGAGGCAATCAGCCCCAGCATTTT
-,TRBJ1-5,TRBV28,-,CASSRDTSSNQPQHF,TGTGCCAGCAGTCGGGACACAAGCAGCAATCAGCCCCAGCATTTT
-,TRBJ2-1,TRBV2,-,CASKQGQDAGQFF,TGTGCCAGCAAACAAGGGCAGGATGCTGGACAGTTCTTC
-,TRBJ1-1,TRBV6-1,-,CASSTQVSGTEAFF,TGTGCCAGCAGTACACAGGTATCCGGCACTGAAGCTTTCTTT
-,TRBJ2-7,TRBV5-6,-,CASSTTASSSYEQYF,TGTGCCAGCAGCACCACAGCTTCATCCTCCTACGAGCAGTACTTC
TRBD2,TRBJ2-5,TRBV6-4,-,CASSTGTSGGQETQYF,TGTGCCAGCAGTACCGGGACTAGCGGGGGGCAAGAGACCCAGTACTTC
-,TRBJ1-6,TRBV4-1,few,CASRRSGTSPLHF,TGCGCCAGCAGGCGCTCCGGGACCTCACCCCTCCACTTT
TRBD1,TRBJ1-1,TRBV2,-,CASIDRAGVTEAFF,TGTGCCAGCATTGACAGGGCCGGGGTCACTGAAGCTTTCTTT
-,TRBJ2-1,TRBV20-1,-,CSALHNEQFF,TGCAGTGCCCTCCACAATGAGCAGTTCTTC
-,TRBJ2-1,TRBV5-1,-,CASSLARDNEQFF,TGCGCCAGCAGCTTGGCCCGGGACAATGAGCAGTTCTTC
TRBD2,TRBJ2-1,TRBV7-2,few,CASSYRGTSSYNEQFF,TGTGCCAGCAGCTATAGAGGGACTAGCAGCTACAATGAGCAGTTCTTC
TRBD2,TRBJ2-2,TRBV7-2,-,CASSSQTSRNTGELFF,TGTGCCAGCAGCTCCCAGACTAGCCGGAACACCGGGGAGCTGTTTTTT
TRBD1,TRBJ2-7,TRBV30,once,CAWSATGYEQYF,TGTGCCTGGAGCGCGACAGGGTACGAGCAGTACTTC
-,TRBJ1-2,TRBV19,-,CASSDRTDYGYTF,TGTGCCAGTAGTGACCGGACAGACTATGGCTACACCTTC
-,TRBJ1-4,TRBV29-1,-,CSVVSGEKLFF,TGCAGCGTTGTCAGCGGGGAAAAACTGTTTTTT
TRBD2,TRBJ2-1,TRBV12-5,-,CASGVGTTIRNEQFF,TGTGCTAGTGGAGTCGGGACTACGATACGCAATGAGCAGTTCTTC
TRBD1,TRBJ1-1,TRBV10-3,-,CAISRQGGTEAFF,TGTGCCATCAGCCGACAGGGTGGCACTGAAGCTTTCTTT
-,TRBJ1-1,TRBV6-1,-,CASSTRQNTEAFF,TGTGCCAGCAGTACTCGGCAGAACACTGAAGCTTTCTTT
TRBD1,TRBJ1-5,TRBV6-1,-,CASSETGGVQPQHF,TGTGCCAGCAGTGAAACAGGGGGCGTTCAGCCCCAGCATTTT
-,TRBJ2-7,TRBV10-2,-,CASSGGHYEQYF,TGCGCCAGCAGCGGAGGTCACTACGAGCAGTACTTC
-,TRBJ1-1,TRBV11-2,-,CASSFGVGMNTEAFF,TGTGCCAGCAGCTTCGGGGTCGGCATGAACACTGAAGCTTTCTTT
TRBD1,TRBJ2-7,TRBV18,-,CASSSTGSGGEQYF,TGTGCCAGCTCATCGACAGGGTCTGGCGGCGAGCAGTACTTC
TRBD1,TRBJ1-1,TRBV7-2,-,CASSQDRGQAFF,TGTGCCAGCAGCCAAGACAGGGGGCAAGCTTTCTTT
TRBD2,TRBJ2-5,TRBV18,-,CASSPGTSAFETQYF,TGTGCCAGCTCTCCCGGGACTAGCGCTTTTGAGACCCAGTACTTC
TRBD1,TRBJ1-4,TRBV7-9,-,CASSVTGFEKLFF,TGTGCCAGCAGCGTGACAGGGTTTGAAAAACTGTTTTTT
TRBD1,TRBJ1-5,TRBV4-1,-,CASSQDDRVLSQPQHF,TGCGCCAGCAGCCAAGACGACAGGGTTTTGAGTCAGCCCCAGCATTTT
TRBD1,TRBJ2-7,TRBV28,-,CASSLRQGAGEQYF,TGTGCCAGCAGTTTACGCCAGGGGGCAGGGGAGCAGTACTTC
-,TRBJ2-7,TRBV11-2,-,CASSLVEIIQYF,TGTGCCAGCAGCCTCGTGGAGATCATCCAGTACTTC
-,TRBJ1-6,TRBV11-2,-,CASSFLAGFYNSPLHF,TGTGCCAGCAGCTTCCTTGCGGGCTTCTATAATTCACCCCTCCACTTT
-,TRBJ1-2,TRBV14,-,CASSQVREYGYTF,TGTGCCAGCAGCCAAGTCCGGGAATATGGCTACACCTTC
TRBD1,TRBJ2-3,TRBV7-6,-,CASSPGTGTDTQYF,TGTGCCAGCAGCCCTGGGACAGGGACAGATACGCAGTATTTT
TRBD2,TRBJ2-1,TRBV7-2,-,CASSRELAGKNEQFF,TGTGCCAGCAGCCGAGAACTAGCGGGTAAAAATGAGCAGTTCTTC
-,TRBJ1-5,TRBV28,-,CASSFSEGLGNQPQHF,TGTGCCAGCAGTTTTTCGGAGGGCCTTGGCAATCAGCCCCAGCATTTT
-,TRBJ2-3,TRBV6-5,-,CASSYVGADLDTQYF,TGTGCCAGCAGTTACGTGGGGGCAGACTTAGATACGCAGTATTTT